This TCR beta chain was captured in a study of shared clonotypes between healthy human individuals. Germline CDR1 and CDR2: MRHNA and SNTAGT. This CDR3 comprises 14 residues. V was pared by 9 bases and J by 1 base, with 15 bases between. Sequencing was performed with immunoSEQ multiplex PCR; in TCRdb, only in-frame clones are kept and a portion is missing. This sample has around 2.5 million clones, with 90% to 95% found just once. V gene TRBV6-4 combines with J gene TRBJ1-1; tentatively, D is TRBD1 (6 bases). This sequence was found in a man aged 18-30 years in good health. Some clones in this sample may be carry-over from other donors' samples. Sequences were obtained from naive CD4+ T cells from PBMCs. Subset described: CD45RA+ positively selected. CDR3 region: CASITGTSNTEAFF. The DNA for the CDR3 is TGTGCCAGTATTACCGGGACATCGAACACTGAAGCTTTCTTT.